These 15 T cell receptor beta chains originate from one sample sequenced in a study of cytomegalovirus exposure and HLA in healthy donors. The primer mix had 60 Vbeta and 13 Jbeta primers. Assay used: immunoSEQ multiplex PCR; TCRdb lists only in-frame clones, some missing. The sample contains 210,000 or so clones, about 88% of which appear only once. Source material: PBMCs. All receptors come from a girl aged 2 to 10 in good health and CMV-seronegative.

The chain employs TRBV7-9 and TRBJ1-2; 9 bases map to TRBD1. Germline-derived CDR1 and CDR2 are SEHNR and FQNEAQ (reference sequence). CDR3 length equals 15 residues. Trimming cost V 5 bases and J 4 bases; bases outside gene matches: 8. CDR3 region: CASSSGQGWTYGYTF. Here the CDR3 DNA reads TGTGCCAGCAGCAGCGGACAGGGGTGGACCTATGGCTACACCTTC.

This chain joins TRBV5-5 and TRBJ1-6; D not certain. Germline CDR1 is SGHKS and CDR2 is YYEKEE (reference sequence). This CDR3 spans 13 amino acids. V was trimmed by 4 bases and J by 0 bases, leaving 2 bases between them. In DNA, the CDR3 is TGTGCCAGCAGCCTCTCCTATAATTCACCCCTCCACTTT. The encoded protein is CASSLSYNSPLHF.

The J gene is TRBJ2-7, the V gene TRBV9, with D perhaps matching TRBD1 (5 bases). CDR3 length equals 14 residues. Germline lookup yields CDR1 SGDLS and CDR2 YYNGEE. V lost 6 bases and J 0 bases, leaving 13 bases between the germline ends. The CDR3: CASTVGLSSYEQYF. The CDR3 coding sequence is TGTGCCAGCACCGTGGGGCTTAGCTCCTACGAGCAGTACTTC.

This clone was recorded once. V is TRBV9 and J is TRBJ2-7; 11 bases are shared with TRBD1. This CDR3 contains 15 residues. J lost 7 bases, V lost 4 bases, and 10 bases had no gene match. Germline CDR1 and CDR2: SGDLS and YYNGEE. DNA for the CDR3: TGTGCCAGCAGCATATACCGGGACAGGGGGACTGAGCAGTACTTC. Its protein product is CASSIYRDRGTEQYF.

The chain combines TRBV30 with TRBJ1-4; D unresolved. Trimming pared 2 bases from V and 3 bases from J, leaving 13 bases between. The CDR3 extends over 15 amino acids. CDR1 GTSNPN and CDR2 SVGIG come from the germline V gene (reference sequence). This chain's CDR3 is CAWSLSGRPNEKLFF. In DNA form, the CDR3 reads TGTGCCTGGAGTTTAAGCGGACGCCCTAATGAAAAACTGTTTTTT.

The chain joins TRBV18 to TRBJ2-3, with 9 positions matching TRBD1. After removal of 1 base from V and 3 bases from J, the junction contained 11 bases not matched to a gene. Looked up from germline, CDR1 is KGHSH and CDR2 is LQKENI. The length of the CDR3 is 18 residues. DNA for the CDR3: TGTGCCAGCTCACCACGGATTACAGGGGGCATTGGGACAGATACGCAGTATTTT. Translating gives CASSPRITGGIGTDTQYF.

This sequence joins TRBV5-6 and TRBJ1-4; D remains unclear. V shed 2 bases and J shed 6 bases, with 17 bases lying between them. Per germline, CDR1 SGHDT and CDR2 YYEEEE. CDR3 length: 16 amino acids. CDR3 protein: CASSLGSRVADEKLFF. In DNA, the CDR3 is TGTGCCAGCAGCTTAGGGTCGCGAGTAGCGGATGAAAAACTGTTTTTT.

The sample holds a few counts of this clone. As DNA, the CDR3 is TGTGCCAGCAGTTACGGGCAGGGGAACTATGGCTACACCTTC. This translates into CASSYGQGNYGYTF. The chain has TRBV6-6 and TRBJ1-2; tentative D call: TRBD1 (6 bases). Trimming took 2 bases from V and 2 from J, leaving 9 bases between them. The germline V gene encodes CDR1 MNHNY and CDR2 SVGAGI (reference sequence). The CDR3 length is 14 residues.

CDR3 sequence reads: CASSLLAHYEQYF. DNA for the CDR3: TGTGCCAGCAGCTTACTAGCCCACTACGAGCAGTACTTC. The rearrangement joins TRBV11-2 to TRBJ2-7; weak D call: TRBD2 (5 bases). Trimming took 2 bases from V and 3 from J, leaving 8 bases between them. The CDR3 sequence is 13 residues long. Germline lookup yields CDR1 SGHAT and CDR2 FQNNGV. Drawing the rest from reference TRBV11-2 and TRBJ2-7, the complete variable domain is EAGVAQSPRYKIIEKRQSVAFWCNPISGHATLYWYQQILGQGPKLLIQFQNNGVVDDSQLPKDRFSAERLKGVDSTLKIQPAKLEDSAVYLCASSLLAHYEQYFGPGTRLTVT.

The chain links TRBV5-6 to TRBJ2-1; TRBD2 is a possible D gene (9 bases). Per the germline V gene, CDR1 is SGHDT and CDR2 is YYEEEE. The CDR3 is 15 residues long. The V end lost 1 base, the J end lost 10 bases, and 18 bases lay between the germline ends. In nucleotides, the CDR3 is TGTGCCAGCAGCTTGCCAGGGGGCGGGGGGGGAGAGCAGTTCTTC. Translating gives CASSLPGGGGGEQFF.

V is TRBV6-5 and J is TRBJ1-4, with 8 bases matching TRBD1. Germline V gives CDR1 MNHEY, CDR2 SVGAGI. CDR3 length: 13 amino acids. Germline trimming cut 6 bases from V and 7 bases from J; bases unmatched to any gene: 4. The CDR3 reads CASSLDRGEKLFF. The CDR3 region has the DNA TGTGCCAGCAGCCTTGACAGGGGTGAAAAACTGTTTTTT.

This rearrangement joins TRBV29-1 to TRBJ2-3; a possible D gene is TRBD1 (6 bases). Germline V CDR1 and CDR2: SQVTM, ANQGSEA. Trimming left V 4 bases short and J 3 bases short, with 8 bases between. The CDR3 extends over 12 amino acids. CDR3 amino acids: CSVVQGTDTQYF. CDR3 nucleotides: TGCAGCGTTGTTCAGGGGACAGATACGCAGTATTTT.

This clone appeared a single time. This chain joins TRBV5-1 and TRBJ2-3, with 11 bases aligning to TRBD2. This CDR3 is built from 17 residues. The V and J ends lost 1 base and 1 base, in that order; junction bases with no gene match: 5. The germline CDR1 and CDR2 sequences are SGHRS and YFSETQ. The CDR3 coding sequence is TGCGCCAGCAGCTTGACTAGCGGGGGCCGGGGCACAGATACGCAGTATTTT. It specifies CASSLTSGGRGTDTQYF.

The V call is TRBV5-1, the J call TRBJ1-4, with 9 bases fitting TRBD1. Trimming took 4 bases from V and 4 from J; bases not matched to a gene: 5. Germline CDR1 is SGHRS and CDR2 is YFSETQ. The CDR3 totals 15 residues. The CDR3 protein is CASSGRQGGNEKLFF. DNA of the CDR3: TGCGCCAGCAGCGGGAGACAGGGGGGTAATGAAAAACTGTTTTTT.

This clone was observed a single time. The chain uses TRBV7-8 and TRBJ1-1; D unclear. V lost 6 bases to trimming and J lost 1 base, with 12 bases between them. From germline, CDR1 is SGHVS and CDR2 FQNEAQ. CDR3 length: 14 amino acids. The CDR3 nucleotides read TGTGCCAGCAGTTTTACCACAGCGAACACTGAAGCTTTCTTT. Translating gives CASSFTTANTEAFF.